A selection of T cell receptor beta chains follows, all from one sample in a study of CXCR3-negative and CXCR3-positive naive CD8 T cells. Reanalyzing the 5' RACE reads, TCRdb keeps one entry per CDR3 protein, without DNA. The sample totals about 86,000 distinct CDR3 sequences. The sequenced sample consisted of naive CXCR3+ CD8+ T cells from blood. The receptors come from a human donor in good health. Some clones in this sample may be carry-over from other donors' samples. CDR3s include the opening cysteine and the closing phenylalanine or tryptophan.

TRBV28	TRBJ2-7	CASTPEAGTPYEQYF
TRBV13	TRBJ2-2	CASTQRRITGELFF
TRBV29-1	TRBJ2-2	CSGGSSGELFF
TRBV24-1	TRBJ2-1	CATSDPSGGSYNEQFF
TRBV28	TRBJ2-7	CASTPPRGIYEQYF
TRBV2	TRBJ2-2	CASQGRATGELFF
TRBV5-1	TRBJ2-3	CASSLKQGPTDTQYF
TRBV5-1	TRBJ2-7	CASSSTGFEQYF
TRBV6-1	TRBJ1-1	CASSEPRTGWNTEAFF
TRBV6-4	TRBJ2-1	CASSLLGLAGGPYNEQFF
TRBV2	TRBJ2-1	CASNSGTAYNEQFF
TRBV7-2	TRBJ2-5	CASSVPISRETQYF
TRBV7-9	TRBJ2-3	CASSFQPDTQYF
TRBV30	TRBJ2-1	CAWSVNFDEQFF
TRBV18	TRBJ1-2	CASSPTEQWTGGYGYTF
TRBV5-1	TRBJ1-1	CASSNTGDTEAFF
TRBV29-1	TRBJ2-2	CSVAPKGGGELFF
TRBV11-2	TRBJ2-6	CASTPTGGSGANVLTF
TRBV11-3	TRBJ2-7	CASSSTGGSYEQYF
TRBV4-3	TRBJ2-6	CASSWGPVVSGANVLTF
TRBV12-3/TRBV12-4	TRBJ2-7	CASSFGLAGFYEQYF
TRBV29-1	TRBJ2-7	CSIGGGGYEQYF
TRBV7-9	TRBJ2-1	CASSLTLRSYNEQFF
TRBV4-3	TRBJ1-6	CASSQDRGPYNSPLHF
TRBV12-3/TRBV12-4	TRBJ2-5	CASSLRTTGPGETQYF
TRBV15	TRBJ2-7	CATSSPGTLAYEQYF
TRBV7-9	TRBJ2-7	CASSRQENAYEQYF
TRBV5-1	TRBJ1-1	CASSLEARAGAEAFF
TRBV7-2	TRBJ2-7	CASSLVTYTYEQYF
TRBV29-1	TRBJ2-1	CSVGGLAGDEQFF
TRBV4-3	TRBJ1-1	CASSHGSGSEAFF
TRBV20-1	TRBJ2-3	CSARDKRGARTDTQYF
TRBV20-1	TRBJ1-1	CSARTAGWTEAFF
TRBV27	TRBJ2-7	CASSFPGGVEQYF
TRBV13	TRBJ2-3	CASSLRSPARTDTQYF
TRBV20-1	TRBJ1-1	CSARRQNTEAFF
TRBV20-1	TRBJ2-2	CSARDQRSAAVEAGELFF
TRBV19	TRBJ1-2	CASSAGTGSYGYTF
TRBV5-1	TRBJ1-6	CASSLGPKDVPYNSPLHF
TRBV9	TRBJ2-5	CASSDRDGEETQYF
TRBV7-6	TRBJ1-1	CASSLSGTSEAFF
TRBV29-1	TRBJ2-7	CNVSAGTAYEQYF
TRBV7-9	TRBJ2-5	CASSDPMRETQYF
TRBV28	TRBJ2-7	CASSLTGGASEQYF
TRBV25-1	TRBJ1-2	CASSEQGQGYTF
TRBV12-3/TRBV12-4	TRBJ2-1	CASSPTGGNNEQFF
TRBV7-9	TRBJ2-7	CASSTNRVQAREQYF
TRBV25-1	TRBJ1-6	CASSDPEGIGWNSPLHF
TRBV12-3/TRBV12-4	TRBJ2-7	CATTGLSYEQCF
TRBV24-1	TRBJ1-5	CATSSGRENQPQHF
TRBV28	TRBJ2-7	CASSLADRYEQYF
TRBV25-1	TRBJ1-1	CASSDGGTEAFF
TRBV27	TRBJ2-7	CASSRLAGIYEQYF